A selection of T cell receptor beta chains follows, all from one sample in a study of blood T cells in healthy people across ages. TCRdb re-derived calls from the 5' RACE reads in MiXCR, one entry per CDR3 protein. The table records 550,000 to 700,000 distinct CDR3 sequences, approximately 25% of them present only once. Input material: blood. All receptors derive from a woman aged 65 to 85 in good health. CDR3s include the opening cysteine and the closing phenylalanine or tryptophan. The D gene is left open where the match is weak. Clone sizes are given selectively: once, few, many, or a class where the clone is expanded.

>TRBJ2-4|TRBV12-3/TRBV12-4|few|TRBD2
TGTGCCAGCAGTAGGACTAGCGGAAACATTCAGTACTTC
CASSRTSGNIQYF
>TRBJ2-7|TRBV7-9|NA|TRBD2
TGTGCCAGCAGCTTAGAGCGGGATATCGGCGAGCAGTACTTC
CASSLERDIGEQYF
>TRBJ2-7|TRBV20-1|few|TRBD2
TGCAGTGCCCAGTGGGCGGGGGGGCCTGAGCAGTACTTC
CSAQWAGGPEQYF
>TRBJ2-5|TRBV6-5|NA|TRBD1
TGTGCCAGCAAATTGGGACAGGGGGGATCCGAGACCCAGTACTTC
CASKLGQGGSETQYF
>TRBJ2-1|TRBV5-5|NA|NA
TGTGCCAGCAGCTTGGAGTGGGGGACTTACAATGAGCAGTTCTTC
CASSLEWGTYNEQFF
>TRBJ1-1|TRBV7-6|few|NA
TGTGCCAGCAGCCGCGACTTGGACACTGAAGCTTTCTTT
CASSRDLDTEAFF
>TRBJ2-1|TRBV6-6|few|NA
TGTGCCAGCAGCCCTCCCGGGGCCCGTCGAACGAATGAGCAGTTCTTC
CASSPPGARRTNEQFF
>TRBJ2-5|TRBV10-3|NA|NA
TGTGCCGTCAGGTTGGGCGGAGAAGAGACCCAGTACTTC
CAVRLGGEETQYF
>TRBJ2-1|TRBV5-1|few|TRBD2
TGCGCCAGCAGCTCCCCGGGACTAGCCACGTACAATGAGCAGTTCTTC
CASSSPGLATYNEQFF
>TRBJ2-7|TRBV6-2/TRBV6-3|NA|NA
TGTGCCAGCAGGGGGACCTCGAGCAGCGAGCAGTACTTC
CASRGTSSSEQYF
>TRBJ2-3|TRBV10-3|once|NA
TGTGCCATCAGTGGCCCTCTGGTTGGGAGCACAGATACGCAGTATTTT
CAISGPLVGSTDTQYF
>TRBJ1-2|TRBV4-3|NA|TRBD1
TGCGCCAGCAGCCAAGATTTCGACAGGGCCAACTATGGCTACACCTTC
CASSQDFDRANYGYTF
>TRBJ2-5|TRBV24-1|few|NA
TGTGCCACCAGTGATTTCCGCGGTACCCAGTACTTC
CATSDFRGTQYF
>TRBJ2-5|TRBV20-1|few|TRBD2
TGCAGTCTGCTCGCGGGGGGAAGGTTGGAGACCCAGTACTTC
CSLLAGGRLETQYF
>TRBJ2-5|TRBV18|NA|NA
TGTGCCAGCTCACCGGCAATGACCCCCGGAAGAGAGACCCAGTACTTC
CASSPAMTPGRETQYF
>TRBJ1-2|TRBV10-3|few|TRBD1
TGTGCCATCAGCCGACAGGGGAAGAATGGCTACACCTTC
CAISRQGKNGYTF
>TRBJ2-1|TRBV7-3|NA|TRBD2
TGTGCCAGCAGCATACATAGCGGGGGGGCAGTCAATGAGCAGTTCTTC
CASSIHSGGAVNEQFF
>TRBJ2-1|TRBV5-1|few|TRBD2
TGCGCCAGCAGCTTGGGGACTAGCGGGGCTCGAAGCTCCTACAATGAGCAGTTCTTC
CASSLGTSGARSSYNEQFF
>TRBJ2-3|TRBV7-9|NA|TRBD2
TGTGCCAGCAGCTTATTGCGGGGGACTCCACTTGCAGATACGCAGTATTTT
CASSLLRGTPLADTQYF
>TRBJ2-3|TRBV6-2/TRBV6-3|few|TRBD2
TGTGCCAGCAGTTACTCCCTAGCGGGGGGTGATACGCAGTATTTT
CASSYSLAGGDTQYF
>TRBJ2-4|TRBV20-1|few|TRBD2
TGCAGTGCTAGTGTTGGGACTAGCGGGGGGGCCCTAGCCAAAAACATTCAGTACTTC
CSASVGTSGGALAKNIQYF
>TRBJ2-1|TRBV15|NA|NA
TGTGCCACCAGCAGAGCGGGGGGCCTGGACAATGAGCAGTTCTTC
CATSRAGGLDNEQFF
>TRBJ2-5|TRBV7-8|NA|TRBD1
TGTGCCAGCAGCTTAAGACAGGGAAGTTTTGAGACCCAGTACTTC
CASSLRQGSFETQYF
>TRBJ2-3|TRBV20-1|NA|NA
TGCAGTGCTAGAGGTCCGGGAAACACAGATACGCAGTATTTT
CSARGPGNTDTQYF
>TRBJ2-1|TRBV5-1|few|NA
TGCGCCAGCGGCGAGCCCTCGGGGGAGCAGTTCTTC
CASGEPSGEQFF
>TRBJ1-3|TRBV7-2|few|TRBD1
TGTGCCAGCAGCTCGAGGACAGGGGCTGGAAACACCATATATTTT
CASSSRTGAGNTIYF
>TRBJ2-7|TRBV27|NA|NA
TGTGCCAGCAGTTTATCGCCGGCAGTTCACGAGCAGTACTTC
CASSLSPAVHEQYF
>TRBJ2-1|TRBV7-3|few|NA
TGTGCCAGCAGCCTCCAAACAACCGACTACAGCTCCTACAATGAGCAGTTCTTC
CASSLQTTDYSSYNEQFF
>TRBJ2-4|TRBV28|few|TRBD1
TGTGCCAGCAGTATACAGGGGGCCAAAAACATTCAGTACTTC
CASSIQGAKNIQYF
>TRBJ2-1|TRBV29-1|few|NA
TGCAGCGTGAGACAGGCGGGCGATGAGCAGTTCTTC
CSVRQAGDEQFF
>TRBJ2-6|TRBV7-8|NA|NA
TGTGCCAGCAGCTCCATAGCGCCTTCTGGGGCCAACATCCTGACTTTC
CASSSIAPSGANILTF
>TRBJ2-1|TRBV20-1|NA|TRBD1
TGCAGTGCTAGGGGGGACAGGGGGCGGGACAATGAGCAGTTCTTC
CSARGDRGRDNEQFF
>TRBJ1-2|TRBV6-6|few|TRBD1
TGTGCCAGCAGTCACGGGACAGCTACTAACTATGGCTACACCTTC
CASSHGTATNYGYTF
>TRBJ1-5|TRBV4-1|NA|NA
TGCGCCAGCAGCCTAGAGGGGGAGAAGCCCCAGCATTTT
CASSLEGEKPQHF
>TRBJ2-1|TRBV2|few|NA
TGTGCCAGCACCGAAGGAGGATACAATGAGCAGTTCTTC
CASTEGGYNEQFF
>TRBJ1-1|TRBV12-3/TRBV12-4|few|TRBD1
TGTGCCAGCAGACCGGGACAGCCGAACACTGAAGCTTTCTTT
CASRPGQPNTEAFF
>TRBJ2-7|TRBV20-1|few|TRBD2
TGCAGTAGCAAAAGGGCTAGCGGATACGAGCAGTACTTC
CSSKRASGYEQYF
>TRBJ2-4|TRBV20-1|few|TRBD2
TGCAGTACTAAAAGGACTAGCGGGGGGGCTGCCAAAAACATTCAGTACTTC
CSTKRTSGGAAKNIQYF
>TRBJ2-7|TRBV12-3/TRBV12-4|few|NA
TGTGCCAGCAGTTTTTTCTCCTACGAGCAGTACTTC
CASSFFSYEQYF
>TRBJ2-1|TRBV5-1|NA|TRBD2
TGCGCCAGCAGCTTGGAGACTAGCGGGATCGATGAGCAGTTCTTC
CASSLETSGIDEQFF
>TRBJ2-3|TRBV20-1|NA|NA
TGCAGTGCTAGATTGTTCCCCCCCCGAGGCGCACATACGCAGTATTTT
CSARLFPPRGAHTQYF
>TRBJ2-5|TRBV4-1|NA|NA
TGCGCCAGCAGCCAAGTTGTCCTAGCAGAGACCCAGTACTTC
CASSQVVLAETQYF
>TRBJ1-2|TRBV7-2|NA|TRBD1
TGTGCCAGCACCACTACAGGGGGCGTCGGCTACACCTTC
CASTTTGGVGYTF
>TRBJ2-5|TRBV5-1|NA|TRBD2
TGCGCCAGCAGGTTTGGGACTAGCGGGGGGCAATCCCAGAAGACCCAGTACTTC
CASRFGTSGGQSQKTQYF